This T cell receptor beta chain was captured by sequencing in a study of blood T cell repertoires in COVID-19. The CDR3 length is 16 residues. Germline assignment: CDR1 SGHKS and CDR2 YYEKEE (reference sequence). J gave up 2 bases and V 4 bases, and 7 bases lay outside the gene matches. Produced via immunoSEQ multiplex PCR; TCRdb's table is partial and in-frame only. The data contain about 140,000 clones, approximately 84% of them singletons. The sequence was collected from a human donor in a cohort sampled during active COVID-19. The sample comprised peripheral blood. The chain has TRBV5-5 and TRBJ1-2; TRBD1 agrees at 11 bases. The DNA for the CDR3 is TGTGCCAGCAGCCGGGGACAGGGGGGATTAAACTATGGCTACACCTTC. The encoded protein is CASSRGQGGLNYGYTF.